This TCR beta chain comes out of a study of tumor T cells in aggressive B-cell lymphoma. TCRdb's copy holds only in-frame clones and misses some; the assay was immunoSEQ multiplex PCR. The sample records 5,500 to 7,500 clones, around 90% being singletons. The V gene lost 0 bases and the J gene lost 7 bases, with 16 bases spanning the gap. The CDR3 has 17 amino acids. CDR1 is LGHNA and CDR2 is YSLEER in the germline V gene. V and J are TRBV4-3 and TRBJ1-6; TRBD1 is a possible D gene (6 bases). The receptor was isolated from an adult with diffuse large B cell lymphoma. Some clones in this sample may be carry-over from other donors' samples. The sequenced sample was tumor tissue. The CDR3 DNA reads as TGCGCCAGCAGCCAAGATCGGGGGGGCGGAGGGAATTCACCCCTCCACTTT. Its protein product is CASSQDRGGGGNSPLHF.